One TCR beta chain is described in this entry. Its cognate antigen has yet to be identified. No base quality values were provided; no much bigger clone lies one nucleotide off. This entry comes from a study of blood T cell repertoires in COVID-19 (dated by TCRdb to the early 2020s). Background for the entire study: Samples from collaborators originated in the United States, Italy and Spain and spanned both the acute and convalescent phases of COVID-19. The prospective study material was composed of cDNA or gDNA derived from T cells, B-cell-depleted T cells, or PBMCs. Subjects who had been exposed to COVID-19, were actively infected with it, or had recovered from it provided the deeply sampled blood TCRbeta repertoires that made up the dataset. A freely available public database, intended as a resource for researchers studying the immune response to SARS-CoV-2, is where the repertoires were released. The samples were drawn from the first 160 participants of the ongoing ImmuneRACE study and from some 1,300 subjects provided by 6 global collaborators. The sample metadata nearly always contained a de-identified subject ID, COVID-19 status, age in years and sex. HLA class I and class II types, where available, came from metadata supplied by the sample provider rather than from assay-based typing. Points the paper makes about the study in general: Clinical and demographic metadata were provided uncurated, with the amount varying by source and participant.

A second Seattle source provided samples from volunteer blood donors who had recovered from COVID-19. The collaborating institutions used their own protocols to collect whole blood in K2EDTA tubes. Collaborator samples were shipped for TCRbeta analysis as frozen whole blood, isolated PBMCs, or DNA extracted from either sample type. TCRbeta CDR3 regions were amplified from genomic DNA using the immunoSEQ Assay, a bias-controlled multiplex PCR. For the original study's pipeline: Nucleated cell counts per sample were estimated from amplification of reference gene primers within the assay. Sequence reads were collapsed and filtered to measure the absolute abundance of every unique TCRbeta CDR3 rearrangement. For each sample, productive Simpson clonality was calculated as the square root of Simpson's diversity index across productive rearrangements. As stored in TCRdb, this immuneACCESS dataset retains in-frame rearrangements with V and J assigned. A fraction of the clones does not appear; measured against another copy, unresolved V genes explain less than half of the discrepancy, and the remainder lacks a known reason. V, J and clone size derive from that table, while D and trimming were established from the DNA sequence. The sample data list about 150,000 clones, and 75% to 90% of these were observed just once. The ten largest clones represent 35% to 40% of the sample.

Per the germline V gene, MNHEY is the CDR1 and SVGEGT is the CDR2. The CDR3 covers 14 residues, taking in both the cysteine and the phenylalanine. Only the CDR3 DNA is retained, 42 bases long and in frame from the first base. The germline V and J ends show losses of 6 bases and 7 bases respectively, and no gene match explains 4 bases of the junction. Sequenced material: peripheral blood. The sequence was obtained from a man over 45 who had recovered from COVID-19. The sequence joins TRBV6-2 or TRBV6-3 to TRBJ2-7; a stretch of 15 junction bases matches TRBD2. CDR3 sequence: CASSPGTSGGEQYF. The nucleotide sequence reads as follows: TGTGCCAGCAGCCCCGGGACTAGCGGGGGGGAGCAGTACTTC.